A single sample gave rise to the 6 T cell receptor beta chains below, sequenced in a study of control samples from healthy donors and cancer patients. The assay was immunoSEQ multiplex PCR, and TCRdb's table has in-frame clones only and misses some. The table includes approximately 230,000 clones, around 79% detected once. The sequenced sample consisted of PBMCs. Source of these receptors: a woman aged 55-69 years with lung cancer.

The chain recombines TRBV7-9 with TRBJ2-2, with a weak D call TRBD2 (6 bases). Germline values: CDR1 SEHNR, CDR2 FQNEAQ (reference sequence). V shed 5 bases and J shed 1 base, with 20 bases lying between them. This CDR3 spans 18 amino acids. The CDR3 DNA reads TGTGCCAGCAGCCCACCCCGTTGGGGGGAATGGAACACCGGGGAGCTGTTTTTT. This translates into CASSPPRWGEWNTGELFF. The complete variable domain, with remaining parts taken from reference TRBV7-9 and TRBJ2-2, reads DTGVSQNPRHKITKRGQNVTFRCDPISEHNRLYWYRQTLGQGPEFLTYFQNEAQLEKSRLLSDRFSAERPKGSFSTLEIQRTEQGDSAMYLCASSPPRWGEWNTGELFFGEGSRLTVL.

This chain connects TRBV7-6 to TRBJ2-1, with 14 bases lining up with TRBD2. CDR3 length equals 17 residues. From germline, CDR1 is SGHVS and CDR2 FNYEAQ. After removal of 5 bases from V and 8 bases from J, the junction contained 11 bases not matched to a gene. CDR3 bases: TGTGCCAGCAGCGCGGAAAAGACTAGCGGGGGGGCCGATGAGCAGTTCTTC. This gives the protein CASSAEKTSGGADEQFF.

The V gene is TRBV2, the J gene TRBJ1-3; 11 nucleotides align to TRBD1. Trimming at V came to 6 bases and at J to 3 bases, leaving 4 bases not matched to a gene. The CDR3 runs 15 residues. The germline V gene has CDR1 SNHLY and CDR2 FYNNEI. The CDR3 is CASSLGQGVGNTIYF. The CDR3 DNA sequence: TGTGCCAGCAGCCTGGGACAGGGGGTTGGAAACACCATATATTTT.

The chain joins TRBV30 to TRBJ1-4; tentatively, D is TRBD1 (5 bases). This CDR3 comprises 14 residues. With 5 bases removed from V and 8 bases from J, the gap between germline ends came to 18 bases. Per germline, CDR1 GTSNPN and CDR2 SVGIG (reference sequence). The CDR3 sequence is CAWRTGPQTEKLFF. As DNA, the CDR3 is TGTGCCTGGCGGACGGGGCCACAAACCGAAAAACTGTTTTTT. Based on the CDR3 plus reference TRBV30 and TRBJ1-4, the full variable domain is SQTIHQWPATLVQPVGSPLSLECTVEGTSNPNLYWYRQAAGRGLQLLFYSVGIGQISSEVPQNLSASRPQDRQFILSSKKLLLSDSGFYLCAWRTGPQTEKLFFGSGTQLSVL.

This clone has just one count. This chain joins TRBV3-1 (or the pseudogene TRBV3-2) and TRBJ2-3; TRBD2 matches 15 bases. Losses at the gene ends were 9 bases for V and 6 bases for J; bases not matched to a gene: 1. Per germline, CDR1 LGHDT and CDR2 YNNKEL (reference sequence). This CDR3 is built from 13 residues. The CDR3 loop is CASGLAGGDTQYF. For the CDR3, the DNA is TGTGCCAGTGGACTAGCGGGGGGGGATACGCAGTATTTT.

This clone was observed at least ten times. The chain is built from TRBV6-5 and TRBJ2-5; 7 nucleotides match TRBD1. The CDR3 consists of 15 residues. Germline V CDR1 and CDR2: MNHEY, SVGAGI. The V segment lost 5 bases and the J segment 0 bases; nucleotides outside the gene matches: 6. The CDR3 spells CASSRQGPDQETQYF. In DNA, the CDR3 is TGTGCCAGCAGTCGACAGGGCCCGGACCAAGAGACCCAGTACTTC.